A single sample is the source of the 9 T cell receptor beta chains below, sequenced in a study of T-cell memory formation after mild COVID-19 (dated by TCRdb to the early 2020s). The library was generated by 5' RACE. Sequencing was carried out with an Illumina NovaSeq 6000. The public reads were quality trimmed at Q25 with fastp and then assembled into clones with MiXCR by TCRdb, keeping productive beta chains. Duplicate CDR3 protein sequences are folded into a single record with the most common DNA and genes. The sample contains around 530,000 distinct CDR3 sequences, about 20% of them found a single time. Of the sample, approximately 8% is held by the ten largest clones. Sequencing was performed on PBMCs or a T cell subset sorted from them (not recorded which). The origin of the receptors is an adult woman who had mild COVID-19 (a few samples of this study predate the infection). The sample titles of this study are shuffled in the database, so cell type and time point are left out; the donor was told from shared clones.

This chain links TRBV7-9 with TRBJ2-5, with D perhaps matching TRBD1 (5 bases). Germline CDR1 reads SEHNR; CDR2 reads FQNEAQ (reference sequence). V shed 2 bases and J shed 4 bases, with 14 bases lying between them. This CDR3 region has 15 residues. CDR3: CASSLLGVHGETQYF. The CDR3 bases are TGTGCCAGCAGCTTATTAGGGGTTCACGGAGAGACCCAGTACTTC.

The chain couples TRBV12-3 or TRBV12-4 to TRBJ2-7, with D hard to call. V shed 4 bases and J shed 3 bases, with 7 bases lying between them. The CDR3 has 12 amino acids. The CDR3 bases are TGTGCCAGCAGTTATCGGTTCTACGAGCAGTACTTC. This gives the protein CASSYRFYEQYF.

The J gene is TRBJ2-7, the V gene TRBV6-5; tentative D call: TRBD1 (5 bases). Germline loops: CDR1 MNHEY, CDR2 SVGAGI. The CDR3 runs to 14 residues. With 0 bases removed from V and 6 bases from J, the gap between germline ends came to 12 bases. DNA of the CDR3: TGTGCCAGCAGTTACTCTTCAGGGATGAGCGAGCAGTACTTC. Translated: CASSYSSGMSEQYF.

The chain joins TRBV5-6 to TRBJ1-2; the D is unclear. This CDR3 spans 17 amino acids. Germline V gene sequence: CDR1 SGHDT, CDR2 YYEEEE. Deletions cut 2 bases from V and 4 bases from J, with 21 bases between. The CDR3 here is CASSFYLQRTLIYGYTF. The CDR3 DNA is TGTGCCAGCAGCTTTTATTTACAGAGAACCCTCATCTATGGCTACACCTTC.

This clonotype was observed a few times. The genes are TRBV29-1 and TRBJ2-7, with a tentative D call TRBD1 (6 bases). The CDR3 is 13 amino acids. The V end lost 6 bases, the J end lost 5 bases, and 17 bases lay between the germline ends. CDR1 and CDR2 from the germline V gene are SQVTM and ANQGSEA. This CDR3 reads CSVQGKGSNEQYF. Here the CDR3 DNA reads TGCAGCGTCCAGGGGAAGGGAAGCAACGAGCAGTACTTC.

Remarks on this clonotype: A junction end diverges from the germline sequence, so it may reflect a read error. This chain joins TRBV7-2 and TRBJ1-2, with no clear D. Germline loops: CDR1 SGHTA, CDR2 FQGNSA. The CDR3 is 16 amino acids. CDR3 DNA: TGTGCCAGCAGCTTAGCGCGGAAGGGCACTAACTGTGGCTACACCTTC. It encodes CASSLARKGTNCGYTF. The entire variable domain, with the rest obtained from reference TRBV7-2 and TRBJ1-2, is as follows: GAGVSQSPSNKVTEKGKDVELRCDPISGHTALYWYRQSLGQGLEFLIYFQGNSAPDKSGLPSDRFSAERTGGSVSTLTIQRTQQEDSAVYLCASSLARKGTNCGYTFGSGTRLTVV.

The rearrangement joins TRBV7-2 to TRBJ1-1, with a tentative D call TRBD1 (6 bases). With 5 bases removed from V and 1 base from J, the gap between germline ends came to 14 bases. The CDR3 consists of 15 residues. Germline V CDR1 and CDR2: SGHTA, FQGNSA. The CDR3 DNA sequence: TGTGCCAGCAGCCTACAGGGACGGGGGAACACTGAAGCTTTCTTT. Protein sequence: CASSLQGRGNTEAFF.

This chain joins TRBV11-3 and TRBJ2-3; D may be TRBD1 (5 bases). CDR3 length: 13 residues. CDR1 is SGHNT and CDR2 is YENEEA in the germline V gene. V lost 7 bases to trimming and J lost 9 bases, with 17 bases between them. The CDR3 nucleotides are TGTGCCAGCAACCGACAGAGGTCCGGGACGCAGTATTTT. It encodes CASNRQRSGTQYF.

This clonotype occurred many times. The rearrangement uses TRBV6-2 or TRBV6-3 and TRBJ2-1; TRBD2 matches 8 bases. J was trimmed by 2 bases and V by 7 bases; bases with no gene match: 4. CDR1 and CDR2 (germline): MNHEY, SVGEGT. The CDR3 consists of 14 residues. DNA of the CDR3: TGTGCCAGCAACCAGGGACTAGCCTACAATGAGCAGTTCTTC. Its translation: CASNQGLAYNEQFF.